This T cell receptor beta chain was found in a study of blood T cell repertoires in COVID-19. Study background: PBMCs, B-cell-depleted T cells, or T cells were the source of the cDNA or gDNA that made up the material.

This study enrolled people aged about 18 to 95 from approximately 25 US geographic areas. Categorization into cohorts depended on clinical history that participants reported. TCRdb keeps only in-frame clones here, not all; method: immunoSEQ multiplex PCR. The data contain about 380,000 clones, over 75% of them seen just once; the ten biggest clones take up under 3%. Germline-derived CDR1 and CDR2 are SEHNR and FQNEAQ (reference sequence). V lost 2 bases and J 9 bases, leaving 16 bases between the germline ends. This CDR3 is built from 14 residues. The clonotype originates from a young woman who had recovered from COVID-19. The chain couples TRBV7-9 to TRBJ1-1, with D tentatively TRBD1 (5 bases). Specimen: PBMCs or T cells enriched from blood (not recorded which). The CDR3 DNA reads TGTGCCAGCAGCTTATTCGGCAGGGACTACCAAGCTTTCTTT. Translation: CASSLFGRDYQAFF.